Shown below are 30 T cell receptor beta chains from a single sample sequenced in a study of blood T cells in healthy people across ages. Through a sample-barcoded 5' primer and a J-beta primer mix, a second PCR was run for 7 to 11 cycles. TCRdb processed the 5' RACE reads anew with MiXCR; each CDR3 protein has one entry. The sample shows some 930,000 distinct CDR3 sequences, 25% to 30% of them seen only once. This sample also appeared in a second study, on T cells of mothers and their children.

Sequencing was carried out using blood. These receptors were collected from a woman between 40 and 50 years old in good health.

The chain carries TRBV28 and TRBJ2-7; 8 positions match TRBD1. Germline loops: CDR1 MDHEN, CDR2 SYDVKM. The CDR3 contains 15 residues. The V and J ends lost 2 bases and 2 bases, in that order; junction bases with no gene match: 5. For the CDR3, the DNA is TGTGCCAGCAGTTTACCTCTGACAGGGGCCTACGAGCAGTACTTC. Translated: CASSLPLTGAYEQYF.

In the case of this clonotype: A clone one base away is much larger, so this may be a read error. The chain recombines TRBV10-3 with TRBJ1-5; tentatively, D is TRBD1 (5 bases). Germline V gene lookup returns CDR1 ENHRY and CDR2 SYGVKD. The CDR3 runs to 12 residues. CDR3 in amino acids: CAKWGVTEPRHF. In DNA form, the CDR3 reads TGTGCCAAGTGGGGGGTTACGGAGCCCCGGCATTTT.

This clonotype occurred many times. DNA of the CDR3: TGCGCCAGCAGCTTACTAACAGGGTATGAGCAGTTCTTC. Its translation is CASSLLTGYEQFF. The chain links TRBV5-1 to TRBJ2-1; weak D call: TRBD1 (6 bases). Germline lookup yields CDR1 SGHRS and CDR2 YFSETQ. V gave up 2 bases and J gave up 8 bases, with 11 bases separating them. The CDR3 covers 13 residues.

V is TRBV7-3 and J is TRBJ1-1; tentative D call: TRBD1 (5 bases). CDR3 length equals 14 residues. V was pared by 7 bases and J by 5 bases, with 17 bases between. The germline V gene has CDR1 SGHTA and CDR2 FQGTGA. DNA for the CDR3: TGTGCCAGCAACCCGGGACCGGGCGAGACTGAAGCTTTCTTT. Residues: CASNPGPGETEAFF.

In DNA, the CDR3 is TGTGCCAGCAGCTTAGGCCTAATGTACACTGAAGCTTTCTTT. Translating gives CASSLGLMYTEAFF. This chain connects TRBV7-2 to TRBJ1-1, with D unresolved. CDR1 is SGHTA and CDR2 is FQGNSA in the germline V gene. The length of the CDR3 is 14 residues. V was trimmed by 1 base and J by 3 bases, leaving 9 bases between them. Using reference TRBV7-2 and TRBJ1-1 for the parts outside the CDR3, the full variable domain is GAGVSQSPSNKVTEKGKDVELRCDPISGHTALYWYRQSLGQGLEFLIYFQGNSAPDKSGLPSDRFSAERTGGSVSTLTIQRTQQEDSAVYLCASSLGLMYTEAFFGQGTRLTVV.

In this sample, this clonotype turned up many times. The chain carries TRBV7-2 and TRBJ2-5; D is perhaps TRBD2 (6 bases). Germline V CDR1 and CDR2: SGHTA, FQGNSA. Trimming shortened V by 2 bases and J by 5 bases, and 9 bases separated the two germline ends. This CDR3 comprises 13 residues. In DNA form, the CDR3 reads TGTGCCAGCAGCTTACCGGGGGTGGAGACCCAGTACTTC. This encodes CASSLPGVETQYF.

This clonotype was seen a few times. V and J are TRBV29-1 and TRBJ2-4; the D gene is possibly TRBD2 (5 bases). Deletions cut 4 bases from V and 5 bases from J, with 12 bases between. Germline assignment: CDR1 SQVTM and CDR2 ANQGSEA. CDR3 length: 13 residues. Written as DNA, the CDR3 is TGCAGCGTTGCGAGGGCCGGGGAAAACATTCAGTACTTC. Encoded protein: CSVARAGENIQYF.

In this sample, this clonotype turned up many times. The chain is built from TRBV3-1 and TRBJ2-7, with 13 positions matching TRBD2. CDR1 is LGHDT and CDR2 is YNNKEL in the germline V gene (reference sequence). J lost 2 bases, V lost 5 bases, and 9 bases had no gene match. CDR3 size: 17 residues. CDR3 sequence reads: CASSGEGTSGTPYEQYF. The CDR3 bases are TGTGCCAGCAGCGGAGAGGGGACTAGCGGGACCCCCTACGAGCAGTACTTC.

There are many counts of this clonotype. V usage is TRBV7-2 and J usage is TRBJ1-2; D is uncertain. CDR1 SGHTA and CDR2 FQGNSA come from the germline V gene. V lost 1 base and J 0 bases, leaving 9 bases between the germline ends. CDR3 length: 15 amino acids. The DNA for the CDR3 is TGTGCCAGCAGCTTAGGGAAGACCCCTAACTATGGCTACACCTTC. Translating it yields CASSLGKTPNYGYTF.

The V call is TRBV7-2, the J call TRBJ2-7; unclear D gene. The CDR3 spans 15 residues. The germline CDR1 and CDR2 sequences are SGHTA and FQGNSA. Trimming shortened V by 5 bases and J by 10 bases, and 24 bases separated the two germline ends. Here the CDR3 reads CASSVPYSLQVPQYF. The CDR3 nucleotides are TGTGCCAGCAGCGTACCCTACAGCTTACAAGTGCCCCAGTACTTC.

The gene calls are TRBV6-2 or TRBV6-3 and TRBJ1-2; 7 nucleotides agree with TRBD1. The CDR3 spans 18 residues. The J segment lost 4 bases and the V segment lost 1 base, leaving 15 bases of the junction unmatched. Germline CDR1 and CDR2: MNHEY and SVGEGT. Here the CDR3 DNA reads TGTGCCAGCAGTTACTGGAACCCGACAGGGCACAACCGCTATGGCTACACCTTC. It yields the protein CASSYWNPTGHNRYGYTF.

To note about this clonotype: One end of the junction does not line up with germline, which may come from a read error. The chain carries TRBV20-1 and TRBJ2-5, with D possibly called TRBD1 or TRBD2 (5 bases each). The end of the DNA is better explained by TRBJ2-7, so the J call may be wrong. Germline CDR1 DFQATT, CDR2 SNEGSKA (reference sequence). This CDR3 region has 15 residues. The CDR3 sequence is CSAGDLAGMTYEQYF. For the CDR3, the DNA is TGCAGTGCTGGAGATCTAGCAGGGATGACCTACGAGCAGTACTTC.

This clonotype was picked up many times. The rearrangement uses TRBV7-3 and TRBJ1-2; 9 nucleotides match TRBD1. This CDR3 region has 14 residues. V was pared by 4 bases and J by 3 bases, with 3 bases of the junction left unmatched. Per the germline V gene, CDR1 is SGHTA and CDR2 is FQGTGA. The CDR3 loop is CASSSTGGDYGYTF. The DNA of the CDR3 is TGTGCCAGCAGCTCTACAGGGGGCGACTATGGCTACACCTTC.

The chain has TRBV4-1 and TRBJ1-4; D is unresolved. Germline V CDR1 and CDR2: MGHRA, YSYEKL. The CDR3 has 13 amino acids. V was pared by 6 bases and J by 0 bases, with 5 bases between. This chain's CDR3 is CASREATNEKLFF. CDR3 nucleotides: TGCGCCAGCAGGGAAGCAACTAATGAAAAACTGTTTTTT.

This clonotype was found a few times. This chain uses TRBV24-1 with TRBJ1-1, with unresolved D. V was clipped by 3 bases and J by 8 bases, with 18 bases between them. Germline-derived CDR1 and CDR2 are KGHDR and SFDVKD. This CDR3 contains 15 residues. CDR3 in DNA: TGTGCCACCAGTGATGTCTCAGACGGACCAGGAGAAGCTTTCTTT. Translation: CATSDVSDGPGEAFF.

This clonotype came up many times. V and J are TRBV7-2 and TRBJ2-4; perhaps TRBD2 as D (5 bases). Trimming shortened V by 0 bases and J by 8 bases, and 8 bases separated the two germline ends. This CDR3 comprises 13 residues. Germline loops: CDR1 SGHTA, CDR2 FQGNSA. The CDR3 region has the DNA TGTGCCAGCAGCTTAGCCCAAGCGGACATTCAGTACTTC. Its protein is CASSLAQADIQYF.

This clonotype was seen more than once but under ten times. The rearrangement links TRBV12-3 or TRBV12-4 to TRBJ2-1; 13 bases match TRBD2. The CDR3 totals 17 residues. Trimming removed 5 bases from V and 8 bases from J; junction bases left unmatched: 12. DNA of the CDR3: TGTGCCAGCAGTCACCCCAGGCGGACTAGCGGGGGTGATGAGCAGTTCTTC. Translation: CASSHPRRTSGGDEQFF.

The chain combines TRBV5-1 with TRBJ2-1; D may be TRBD2 (6 bases). The CDR3 loop spans 15 amino acids. Trimming took off 8 bases at V and 4 bases at J, with 19 bases between the two ends. Germline CDR1 reads SGHRS; CDR2 reads YFSETQ. CDR3 loop: CASTGTGTVYNEQFF. CDR3 DNA sequence: TGCGCCAGTACCGGCACCGGGACTGTATACAATGAGCAGTTCTTC.

This clonotype was seen only a few times. The chain uses TRBV12-3 or TRBV12-4 and TRBJ1-4, with TRBD1 identical over 7 bases. The J segment lost 0 bases and the V segment lost 6 bases, leaving 7 bases of the junction unmatched. The CDR3 runs to 16 residues. CDR3 amino acids: CASSSDRKTTNEKLFF. Written as DNA, the CDR3 is TGTGCCAGCAGCTCGGACAGGAAGACAACTAATGAAAAACTGTTTTTT.

Details on this clonotype: The junction departs from germline at one end; a sequencing error may be responsible. The V and J genes are TRBV13 and TRBJ2-1; no definite D call. CDR3 length: 17 amino acids. CDR1 and CDR2 from the germline V gene are PRHDT and FYEKMQ (reference sequence). The chain's CDR3 is CASSPPVPRRSCNEQFF. The CDR3 DNA sequence: TGCGCCAGCAGCCCACCCGTTCCCAGGCGGTCCTGCAATGAGCAGTTCTTC.

The count of this clonotype is one. The chain combines TRBV7-9 with TRBJ2-3, with 8 bases fitting TRBD2. CDR1 SEHNR and CDR2 FQNEAQ come from the germline V gene (reference sequence). The CDR3 has 16 amino acids. The V segment lost 0 bases and the J segment 2 bases; nucleotides outside the gene matches: 4. In DNA, the CDR3 is TGTGCCAGCAGCTTAGCGGCGGGAGGCGACACAGATACGCAGTATTTT. Translated, it gives CASSLAAGGDTDTQYF. The full variable domain, in which reference TRBV7-9 and TRBJ2-3 provide the parts outside the CDR3, is DTGVSQNPRHKITKRGQNVTFRCDPISEHNRLYWYRQTLGQGPEFLTYFQNEAQLEKSRLLSDRFSAERPKGSFSTLEIQRTEQGDSAMYLCASSLAAGGDTDTQYFGPGTRLTVL.

The chain joins TRBV5-1 to TRBJ2-5, with 8 positions matching TRBD1. The CDR3 loop spans 15 amino acids. The germline CDR1 and CDR2 sequences are SGHRS and YFSETQ. V lost 4 bases to trimming and J lost 1 base; unmatched junction nucleotides: 6. The CDR3 coding sequence is TGCGCCAGCAGCCCCGGGGACAGGACCCAAGAGACCCAGTACTTC. It translates to CASSPGDRTQETQYF.

The gene calls are TRBV7-2 and TRBJ2-5, with 11 bases aligning to TRBD2. Germline V gene sequence: CDR1 SGHTA, CDR2 FQGNSA. The CDR3 runs to 18 residues. The trim removed 1 base at V and 8 bases at J, leaving 15 bases unmatched. The CDR3 protein is CASSLGLSSGGLKRTQYF. In DNA, the CDR3 is TGTGCCAGCAGCTTAGGGCTTTCTAGCGGGGGGCTAAAGAGAACCCAGTACTTC.

The chain is built from TRBV6-1 and TRBJ2-1, with 9 bases that match TRBD2. The CDR3 sequence is 15 residues long. The germline V gene encodes CDR1 MNHNS and CDR2 SASEGT. Unmatched junction bases numbered 9, after V lost 7 bases and J lost 5 bases. In nucleotides, the CDR3 is TGTGCCAGCACCGGAGTTAGACTAGCGGACAATGAGCAGTTCTTC. Its protein is CASTGVRLADNEQFF.

This clonotype occurred a few times. The chain links TRBV5-1 to TRBJ2-2; either TRBD1 or TRBD2 may supply D (5 bases each). The CDR3 has 15 amino acids. Germline CDR1 reads SGHRS; CDR2 reads YFSETQ. The germline V and J ends were trimmed by 3 bases and 1 base, with 10 bases remaining between them. The CDR3 region is CASSYGAENTGELFF. The CDR3 DNA reads TGCGCCAGCAGCTACGGGGCAGAGAACACCGGGGAGCTGTTTTTT.

Remarks on this clonotype: A junction end diverges from the germline sequence, so it may reflect a read error. This chain links TRBV9 with TRBJ2-5; 11 nucleotides match TRBD2. The CDR3 is made up of 16 amino acids. Germline loops: CDR1 SGDLS, CDR2 YYNGEE. The CDR3 spells CASSEGGGLAAETPYF. CDR3 nucleotides: TGTGCCAGCAGCGAGGGGGGGGGACTAGCGGCAGAGACCCCGTACTTC.

V and J are TRBV12-3 or TRBV12-4 and TRBJ2-3; a weak D match, TRBD1 (7 bases). This CDR3 has 16 amino acids. The V end lost 2 bases, the J end lost 5 bases, and 17 bases lay between the germline ends. The CDR3 DNA reads as TGTGCCAGCAGTTTATTGGCGGAGGGGGCAGAAGATACGCAGTATTTT. This encodes CASSLLAEGAEDTQYF.

This clonotype has a count of ten or more. This rearrangement joins TRBV7-2 to TRBJ2-1; 10 positions match TRBD2. In germline, CDR1 is SGHTA, CDR2 FQGNSA. V was clipped by 4 bases and J by 7 bases; unmatched bases: 10. CDR3 length: 16 amino acids. In DNA, the CDR3 is TGTGCCAGCAGCTCCACCCGGAGCGGGGGGGCAAATGAGCAGTTCTTC. It yields the protein CASSSTRSGGANEQFF.

The V gene is TRBV30, the J gene TRBJ2-5, with D maybe TRBD2 (6 bases). Germline-derived CDR1 and CDR2 are GTSNPN and SVGIG (reference sequence). CDR3 length: 14 amino acids. V was pared by 0 bases and J by 2 bases, with 10 bases between. The CDR3 spells CAWSVNSGQETQYF. The CDR3 DNA reads as TGTGCCTGGAGTGTAAATAGCGGACAAGAGACCCAGTACTTC.

This chain connects TRBV18 to TRBJ2-7; 8 bases fit TRBD2. The CDR3 contains 14 residues. The germline CDR1 and CDR2 sequences are KGHSH and LQKENI. The junction had 12 bases not matched to a gene; V was cut back by 8 bases and J by 6 bases. The CDR3 nucleotides are TGTGCCAGCCAACCTTCGGGGCGGGGGGTCGAGCAGTACTTC. Translating gives CASQPSGRGVEQYF.